The 10 T cell receptor beta chains reported below all come from one sample, sequenced in a study of cytomegalovirus exposure and HLA in healthy donors. The protocol was immunoSEQ multiplex PCR, while the TCRdb copy is restricted to in-frame clones and leaves out a portion. The sample holds 120,000 to 150,000 clones, roughly 81% seen once. The sample comprised PBMCs. These receptor sequences come from a woman under 40 in good health and CMV-seronegative.

The chain couples TRBV29-1 to TRBJ1-2; the D gene is possibly TRBD1 (5 bases). In germline, CDR1 is SQVTM, CDR2 ANQGSEA. V lost 7 bases, J lost 8 bases, and 17 bases lay in between. This CDR3 comprises 12 residues. In DNA, the CDR3 is TGCAGCGCATCCTATCAGGGAAACGGCTACACCTTC. Residues: CSASYQGNGYTF.

The rearrangement uses TRBV14 and TRBJ2-7; TRBD1 matches at 8 bases. Trimming removed 1 base from V and 2 bases from J; junction bases left unmatched: 4. The CDR3 covers 15 residues. Per germline, CDR1 SGHDN and CDR2 FVKESK. CDR3 coding DNA: TGTGCCAGCAGCCAAGTGGGGACAGGAGCCTACGAGCAGTACTTC. Its protein product is CASSQVGTGAYEQYF.

Note on this clone: This CDR3 is also generated by other DNA sequences in the sample. The V call is TRBV27, the J call TRBJ1-6; D not resolved. Trimming shortened V by 2 bases and J by 7 bases, and 9 bases separated the two germline ends. Germline assignment: CDR1 MNHEY and CDR2 SMNVEV (reference sequence). The CDR3 is made up of 14 amino acids. CDR3 in DNA: TGTGCCAGCAGTTTAGGGCCAGGAAATTCACCCCTCCACTTT. Translated: CASSLGPGNSPLHF.

This clone came up once. The chain is built from TRBV5-5 and TRBJ1-6; possibly TRBD1 for D (5 bases). The CDR3 covers 15 residues. Germline assignment: CDR1 SGHKS and CDR2 YYEKEE (reference sequence). V dropped 3 bases and J dropped 6 bases, with 13 bases sitting between them. The CDR3 DNA is TGTGCCAGCAGCTACCCCCCAGGGCTTAATTCACCCCTCCACTTT. Translation gives CASSYPPGLNSPLHF.

The genes are TRBV2 and TRBJ1-5; TRBD1 might be the D (5 bases). Germline CDR1 and CDR2: SNHLY and FYNNEI. The CDR3 is 16 residues long. V lost 6 bases and J lost 0, with 15 bases in between. The CDR3 DNA sequence: TGTGCCAGCAGACTCCAGGGTTCTTATAGCAATCAGCCCCAGCATTTT. This sequence encodes CASRLQGSYSNQPQHF.

The chain joins TRBV5-1 to TRBJ2-3; 12 bases fit TRBD2. V was clipped by 1 base and J by 0 bases; unmatched bases: 9. CDR1 is SGHRS, CDR2 YFSETQ, per germline. This CDR3 contains 19 residues. The CDR3 DNA reads TGCGCCAGCAGCTTGAGTGGGCTAGCGGGGGGGCTGAGCACAGATACGCAGTATTTT. Protein sequence: CASSLSGLAGGLSTDTQYF.

The rearrangement joins TRBV27 to TRBJ2-7; 11 bases are shared with TRBD1. Germline V lookup: CDR1 MNHEY, CDR2 SMNVEV (reference sequence). With V trimmed by 3 bases and J by 2 bases, 3 bases remained unmatched. The CDR3 consists of 15 residues. Here the CDR3 reads CASSFVGQGAYEQYF. The CDR3 DNA follows: TGTGCCAGCAGTTTTGTGGGACAGGGGGCCTACGAGCAGTACTTC.

This chain joins TRBV2 and TRBJ2-3, with a possible D match to TRBD2 (6 bases). The CDR3 covers 16 residues. V was pared by 5 bases and J by 5 bases, with 20 bases between. The germline CDR1 and CDR2 sequences are SNHLY and FYNNEI. CDR3 coding DNA: TGTGCCAGCAGTAGTAAGCCCTGGGGGGATTTAGATACGCAGTATTTT. Amino acids: CASSSKPWGDLDTQYF.

Only one count was recorded for this clone. This sequence joins TRBV4-2 and TRBJ2-7, with D tentatively TRBD1 (6 bases). V was shortened by 0 bases and J by 0 bases, with 12 bases between the two germline ends. Germline CDR1 LGHNA, CDR2 YNFKEQ. The CDR3 is 16 amino acids. This chain's CDR3 is CASSQDPLGGSYEQYF. The CDR3 region has the DNA TGTGCCAGCAGCCAAGATCCCTTAGGGGGCTCCTACGAGCAGTACTTC.

This chain links TRBV5-4 with TRBJ2-4, with TRBD2 matching over 9 bases. The CDR3 consists of 18 residues. Germline values: CDR1 SGHNT, CDR2 YYREEE (reference sequence). V shed 4 bases, J shed 1 base, and the junction held 12 bases outside the gene matches. The CDR3 protein is CASSPGVREGWAKNIQYF. The CDR3 coding sequence is TGTGCCAGCAGCCCGGGGGTGCGGGAGGGATGGGCCAAAAACATTCAGTACTTC.